The 18 T cell receptor beta chains below were found in one sample sequenced in a study of shared clonotypes between healthy human individuals. Method: immunoSEQ multiplex PCR; TCRdb's copy keeps in-frame clones and lacks some. The data contain under 2.5 million clones, 92% of them singletons. The specimen was naive CD4+ T cells from PBMCs. Subset given: CD45RA+ positively selected. Source of these receptors: a man aged 18-30 years in good health. Some clones in this sample may be carry-over from other donors' samples.

The chain is built from TRBV6-6 and TRBJ1-5; D not resolved. This CDR3 comprises 16 residues. Germline V gene data show CDR1 as MNHNY and CDR2 as SVGAGI (reference sequence). Trimming took 0 bases from V and 5 from J, leaving 14 bases between them. The CDR3 protein is CASSYSKARFHQPQHF. The CDR3 DNA reads TGTGCCAGCAGTTACTCGAAGGCCCGGTTCCATCAGCCCCAGCATTTT.

Concerning this clone itself: The sample carries other DNA sequences with the same CDR3. The J gene is TRBJ1-5, the V gene TRBV2, with unresolved D. Germline V lookup: CDR1 SNHLY, CDR2 FYNNEI. The CDR3 is made up of 12 amino acids. Trimming removed 1 base at V and 4 bases at J, with 2 bases between. CDR3 nucleotides: TGTGCCAGCAGTGAAGAGAATCAGCCCCAGCATTTT. Protein product: CASSEENQPQHF.

There are a few counts of this clone. The V and J genes are TRBV4-2 and TRBJ1-2, with D perhaps matching TRBD1 (5 bases). The CDR3 is made up of 12 amino acids. Trimming removed 0 bases at V and 7 bases at J, with 6 bases between. In germline, CDR1 is LGHNA, CDR2 YNFKEQ. Written as DNA, the CDR3 is TGTGCCAGCAGCCAAGATGGGGCTGGCTACACCTTC. It yields the protein CASSQDGAGYTF.

The V and J genes are TRBV30 and TRBJ2-7; TRBD2 matches at 11 bases. Trimming cost V 1 base and J 1 base; bases outside gene matches: 3. Germline CDR1 is GTSNPN and CDR2 is SVGIG (reference sequence). The CDR3 runs 15 residues. The CDR3: CAWSGGLAVSYEQYF. CDR3 coding DNA: TGTGCCTGGAGTGGGGGACTAGCGGTTTCCTACGAGCAGTACTTC.

The chain uses TRBV15 and TRBJ2-3, with 10 positions matching TRBD1. Germline V gives CDR1 LNHNV, CDR2 YYDKDF (reference sequence). The CDR3 has 16 residues. V trimming: 7 bases; J trimming: 6 bases; junction bases outside the gene matches: 13. CDR3 residues: CATTGTGARNGDTQYF. CDR3 bases: TGTGCCACCACCGGGACAGGGGCACGAAATGGGGATACGCAGTATTTT.

The chain combines TRBV6-5 with TRBJ2-7; 7 nucleotides agree with TRBD2. V lost 4 bases to trimming and J lost 3 bases; unmatched junction nucleotides: 6. Germline V CDR1 and CDR2: MNHEY, SVGAGI. The CDR3 spans 14 residues. CDR3 in amino acids: CASSSRLADYEQYF. CDR3 nucleotides: TGTGCCAGCAGTTCCCGGCTAGCGGACTACGAGCAGTACTTC.

Worth noting for this clone: The same CDR3 can be traced to other DNA sequences in this sample. The chain carries TRBV5-1 and TRBJ2-2, with a weak D call TRBD1 (6 bases). The V end was cut by 1 base, the J end by 0 bases, with 7 bases between. The CDR3 is 15 residues long. Germline assignment: CDR1 SGHRS and CDR2 YFSETQ. The CDR3 sequence is CASSLPGANTGELFF. CDR3 nucleotide sequence: TGCGCCAGCAGCTTGCCAGGGGCGAACACCGGGGAGCTGTTTTTT.

The CDR3 sequence is CASSFRTDYEQYF. As DNA, the CDR3 is TGTGCCAGCAGCTTTAGGACAGACTACGAGCAGTACTTC. V and J are TRBV5-4 and TRBJ2-7, with D perhaps matching TRBD1 (6 bases). Germline V gene lookup returns CDR1 SGHNT and CDR2 YYREEE (reference sequence). Between the trimmed V and J ends, which lost 2 bases and 3 bases, there was a span of 9 bases. This CDR3 has 13 amino acids. Complete variable domain (other parts from reference TRBV5-4 and TRBJ2-7): ETGVTQSPTHLIKTRGQQVTLRCSSQSGHNTVSWYQQALGQGPQFIFQYYREEENGRGNFPPRFSGLQFPNYSSELNVNALELDDSALYLCASSFRTDYEQYFGPGTRLTVT.

The chain is built from TRBV25-1 and TRBJ2-5; possibly TRBD2 for D (6 bases). Germline CDR1 is MGHDK and CDR2 is SYGVNS. The CDR3 sequence is 14 residues long. V was shortened by 5 bases and J by 4 bases, with 14 bases between the two germline ends. Here the CDR3 reads CASSPRGSRETQYF. The CDR3 bases are TGTGCCAGCAGTCCACGGGGGAGTCGAGAGACCCAGTACTTC. The whole variable domain, remainder taken from reference TRBV25-1 and TRBJ2-5, is EADIYQTPRYLVIGTGKKITLECSQTMGHDKMYWYQQDPGMELHLIHYSYGVNSTEKGDLSSESTVSRIRTEHFPLTLESARPSHTSQYLCASSPRGSRETQYFGPGTRLLVL.

This chain connects TRBV5-1 to TRBJ2-3, with TRBD2 matching over 11 bases. The germline V gene has CDR1 SGHRS and CDR2 YFSETQ. Trimming at V came to 0 bases and at J to 6 bases, leaving 9 bases not matched to a gene. The CDR3 sequence is 17 residues long. The CDR3 here is CASSLELAGGYLDTQYF. CDR3 DNA: TGCGCCAGCAGCTTGGAATTAGCGGGAGGGTACCTGGATACGCAGTATTTT.

The chain carries TRBV30 and TRBJ2-7; 9 positions match TRBD2. V trimming: 3 bases; J trimming: 3 bases; junction bases outside the gene matches: 6. This CDR3 has 14 residues. In germline, CDR1 is GTSNPN, CDR2 SVGIG (reference sequence). The CDR3 bases are TGTGCCTGGAGAAAGGCGGGAGGGAACTACGAGCAGTACTTC. This sequence encodes CAWRKAGGNYEQYF.

V usage is TRBV5-1 and J usage is TRBJ1-6, with no clear D. The germline V gene encodes CDR1 SGHRS and CDR2 YFSETQ. This CDR3 is 13 amino acids long. Trimming took off 0 bases at V and 10 bases at J, with 8 bases between the two ends. The CDR3 reads CASSLERESPLHF. CDR3 bases: TGCGCCAGCAGCTTGGAACGTGAATCACCCCTCCACTTT. Using reference TRBV5-1 and TRBJ1-6 for the parts outside the CDR3, the full variable domain is KAGVTQTPRYLIKTRGQQVTLSCSPISGHRSVSWYQQTPGQGLQFLFEYFSETQRNKGNFPGRFSGRQFSNSRSEMNVSTLELGDSALYLCASSLERESPLHFGNGTRLTVT.

The sample holds one count of this clone. V usage is TRBV7-8 and J usage is TRBJ2-3; TRBD2 matches 9 bases. Germline V gives CDR1 SGHVS, CDR2 FQNEAQ. The junction had 6 bases not matched to a gene; V was cut back by 3 bases and J by 2 bases. The CDR3 has 16 amino acids. The DNA of the CDR3 is TGTGCCAGCAGCTTCCTTAGCGGGAGCAACACAGATACGCAGTATTTT. It codes for CASSFLSGSNTDTQYF.

The V and J genes are TRBV19 and TRBJ2-3; tentative D call: TRBD1 (6 bases). Trimming took off 4 bases at V and 0 bases at J, with 8 bases between the two ends. The CDR3 covers 14 residues. Germline V gene data show CDR1 as LNHDA and CDR2 as SQIVND (reference sequence). Here the CDR3 DNA reads TGTGCCAGTAGTAAGGGGGTCAGCACAGATACGCAGTATTTT. Translated: CASSKGVSTDTQYF.

This clone was seen a single time. The rearrangement joins TRBV18 to TRBJ2-3, with a tentative D call TRBD2 (5 bases). There are 13 residues in the CDR3. Trimming stripped 10 bases from V and 2 bases from J, with 13 bases between. Germline V gene lookup returns CDR1 KGHSH and CDR2 LQKENI. CDR3 in DNA: TGTGCCACCTCCCAGGACTTCACAGATACGCAGTATTTT. This encodes CATSQDFTDTQYF.

The chain is built from TRBV6-5 and TRBJ2-3; no clear D. This CDR3 spans 13 amino acids. Germline CDR1 MNHEY, CDR2 SVGAGI. The V and J ends lost 8 bases and 4 bases respectively, with 13 bases between them. This CDR3 is CASRWGQADTQYF. The CDR3 DNA follows: TGTGCCAGCCGGTGGGGTCAGGCAGATACGCAGTATTTT.

The rearrangement joins TRBV19 to TRBJ1-1; 11 positions agree with TRBD1. Per the germline V gene, CDR1 is LNHDA and CDR2 is SQIVND (reference sequence). The CDR3 contains 16 residues. V lost 5 bases, J lost 4 bases, and 9 bases stayed unmatched. CDR3 residues: CASSPYPGTGGTEAFF. In DNA, the CDR3 is TGTGCCAGTAGTCCCTACCCCGGGACAGGGGGCACTGAAGCTTTCTTT.

The chain uses TRBV28 and TRBJ1-2; D is unclear. The germline gives CDR1 MDHEN, CDR2 SYDVKM. V was pared by 1 base and J by 4 bases, with 10 bases between. This CDR3 contains 14 residues. The CDR3 DNA follows: TGTGCCAGCAGTTTATTCAGGCCAGCCTATGGCTACACCTTC. Amino acid sequence: CASSLFRPAYGYTF.